This T cell receptor beta chain was retrieved from a study of T-cell memory formation after mild COVID-19 (dated by TCRdb to the early 2020s). About the investigation overall: TCR sequence clusters from the two donors were largely donor specific. Longitudinal TCRalpha and TCRbeta repertoire sequencing tracked T-cell clones expanding and contracting after mild COVID-19 in a couple of donors. Two young, previously healthy adult volunteers, one female and one male, were included in the cohort. General findings and caveats noted by the study authors: Contracting CD4+ clones were located mainly in the CM and EM memory subsets, whereas CD8+ clones were found to be enriched in EMRA. Some responding clones were detected in pre-infection memory, suggesting pre-existing cross-reactive memory T cells joined the SARS-CoV-2 response. Only two mild cases were covered in the study, and larger cohorts including severe cases with pre-infection samples were considered necessary. SARS-CoV-2 specificity of the second-wave clones peaking on day 37 was not confirmed. Clones that contracted from day 15 to 85 showed balanced CD4/CD8 phenotypes, whereas a second wave of clones that expanded from day 15 to 37 leaned towards CD4+.

The junction carries 15 bases between V and J, which are trimmed by 5 bases and 2 bases respectively. Counted from cysteine to phenylalanine, this CDR3 has 15 amino acids. The retained sequence is limited to the CDR3, 45 bases, with the frame set at the first base. The germline V gene sets CDR1 to SGHAT and CDR2 to FQNNGV. Ficoll-Paque density gradient centrifugation was the method used to isolate PBMCs. TCRdb lists the instrument as Illumina NovaSeq 6000. TCRalpha and TCRbeta cDNA libraries were built by 5'RACE with constant-segment primers, adding sample barcodes and unique molecular identifiers. RNA was extracted from every sample with Trizol reagent. Amplification of the libraries took two PCR steps, and the second step added a second sample barcode plus Illumina TruSeq adapters. Libraries were sequenced on an Illumina NovaSeq with 2 x 150 bp paired-end reads. The authors processed their data as follows. Reads were demultiplexed and collapsed into UMI-guided consensus sequences with migec v1.2.7. Using mixcr v2.1.11, UMI consensuses were aligned to TRA and TRB V and J templates and then assembled into clonotypes. A clonotype was counted as expanded or contracted only when both edgeR and NoisET called the clonotype significant, with the noise models trained on biological replicates. For edgeR calls, the cutoffs were a false discovery rate-adjusted p below 0.01 and a log2 fold-change threshold of 1. As an exploratory analysis of dynamics, max-normalized trajectories of the 1000 most abundant clonotypes were examined by PCA with hierarchical clustering. Separately sequenced CD4+ and CD8+ repertoires were used to assign a CD4 or CD8 phenotype to each responding clone. TCRdb redid the processing of the public reads, applying fastp at Q25 and MiXCR, and retained in-frame beta chains. Every distinct CDR3 protein forms one entry, paired with its most common genes and DNA. The V and J calls here are based on TCRdb, not the publication. The sample has around 83,000 distinct CDR3 sequences on record, more than 20% of them singletons. The ten largest account for roughly two fifths of the sample.

In regard to this clonotype: The antigen it binds to is not known. Per-base qualities were not stored, and no clone one base away is much larger.

The sequence came from a man aged 18 to 29 who had mild COVID-19 (a few samples of this study predate the infection). The sample titles of this study are shuffled in the database, so cell type and time point are left out; the donor was told from shared clones. The receptor chain draws on TRBV11-2 and TRBJ2-5, and TRBD1 may be the D gene, going by 6 matching bases. Sequenced input: PBMCs or a T cell subset sorted from them (not recorded which). In nucleotide form, the sequence is TGTGCCAGCAGCATCGGACAGAAATTTCAAGAGACCCAGTACTTC. This gives the protein CASSIGQKFQETQYF.